This note documents a single T cell receptor beta chain sequence. Its antigen is unknown. The junction had 5 bases not matched to a gene; V was cut back by 5 bases and J by 7 bases. CDR1 is SGHTA and CDR2 is FQGTGA in the germline V gene. The CDR3 covers 14 residues. This record comes from a study of T cell responses to AZD1222 COVID-19 vaccine. Overall study context: Pooled in the analysis were second doses at about 4 or about 12 weeks.

Study-wide results and limits: Variant regions that are unmutated are reportedly the target of nearly half of spike-specific TCRs. All repertoire sampling was performed exclusively after the peak T cell response. Clonal diversity may have been underestimated in mostly white British donors.

The table came from immunoSEQ multiplex PCR; TCRdb's copy has only in-frame clones and leaves some out. In the table there are 85,000 to 100,000 clones, 80% to 90% of which are singletons. Source: peripheral blood, taken on day 0 of AZD1222 vaccination. The V call is TRBV7-3, the J call TRBJ2-1, with 10 bases lining up with TRBD2. This TCR came from an adult in good health. This CDR3 reads CASSPGLARNEQFF. Here the CDR3 DNA reads TGTGCCAGCAGCCCGGGACTAGCGAGAAATGAGCAGTTCTTC.